This note documents a single TCR beta chain sequence. Its antigen is unknown. No much larger clone is present one base from it, and per-base qualities are unavailable. CDR1 SGDLS and CDR2 YYNGEE were looked up in the germline V gene. The CDR3, from cysteine to phenylalanine, totals 16 residues. Only CDR3 DNA remains: 48 bases, in frame from the first base. Trimming takes 2 bases from V and 3 bases from J, and the germline ends sit 14 bases apart. Whole blood was collected in K2EDTA tubes by collaborating institutions according to the institutions' own protocols. Collaborator samples were shipped for TCRbeta analysis as frozen whole blood, isolated PBMCs, or DNA extracted from either sample type. The immunoSEQ Assay, a bias-controlled multiplex PCR, was used to amplify TCRbeta CDR3 regions from genomic DNA. Per the authors' processing: Nucleated cell counts per sample were estimated from amplification of reference gene primers within the assay. To quantify the absolute abundance of each unique TCRbeta CDR3 rearrangement, sequence reads were collapsed and filtered. For each sample, productive Simpson clonality was calculated as the square root of Simpson's diversity index over productive rearrangements. TCRdb stores this immuneACCESS table with in-frame sequences only. Part of the clones is absent; in the studies checked, under half of the shortfall reflects unresolved V genes, and no reason is known for the rest. The DNA was the basis for D and trimming; V, J and clone size are from that table. The table for this sample lists 150,000 to 200,000 clones; nearly 80% of them were counted only once. The top ten clones comprise 26% of the sample.

This sample is drawn from a study of blood T cell repertoires in COVID-19 (dated by TCRdb to 2018 to 2021). Looking at the study overall: Samples covering the acute and convalescent phases of COVID-19 were provided by collaborators in the United States, Italy and Spain. Deeply sampled blood TCRbeta repertoires from subjects exposed to, actively infected with, or recovered from COVID-19 were included in the dataset. The samples were drawn from two sources: the first 160 participants of the ongoing ImmuneRACE study, and 950 to 1,500 subjects contributed by 6 global collaborators. A freely available public database, intended as a resource for researchers studying the immune response to SARS-CoV-2, is where the repertoires were released. The material from the prospective study consisted of cDNA or gDNA derived from T cells, B-cell-depleted T cells, or PBMCs. HLA class I and class II types, where available, came from metadata supplied by the sample provider rather than from assay-based typing. A de-identified subject ID, COVID-19 status, age in years and sex were almost always included in the sample metadata.

Broad study findings and their caveats: The quantity of clinical and demographic metadata differed by source and by participant and was supplied without curation.

Here the chain combines TRBV9 and TRBJ2-2; no D gene can be assigned with confidence. This TCR derives from a woman in her 70s with acute or convalescent COVID-19. The sequencing sample was made of peripheral blood. The base sequence is TGTGCCAGCAGCGTGGAAGCTGGGCGTTACACCGGGGAGCTGTTTTTT. Its translation is CASSVEAGRYTGELFF.